The 31 T cell receptor beta chains listed next were all sequenced from one sample in a study of blood T cell repertoires in COVID-19. Some clones are missing from TCRdb's copy, which holds only in-frame ones; the method was immunoSEQ multiplex PCR. This table has tens of thousands of clones, around 90% appearing once. The sample was peripheral blood. All receptors come from a human donor in a cohort sampled during active COVID-19.

V is TRBV5-5 and J is TRBJ2-7; 7 bases align to TRBD2. CDR3 length equals 14 residues. Germline V gives CDR1 SGHKS, CDR2 YYEKEE (reference sequence). V shed 4 bases, J shed 4 bases, and the junction held 8 bases outside the gene matches. The CDR3 DNA follows: TGTGCCAGCAGCATTCGCGGGAGTCGATACGAGCAGTACTTC. Encoded protein: CASSIRGSRYEQYF. The entire variable domain, with the rest obtained from reference TRBV5-5 and TRBJ2-7, is as follows: DAGVTQSPTHLIKTRGQQVTLRCSPISGHKSVSWYQQVLGQGPQFIFQYYEKEERGRGNFPDRFSARQFPNYSSELNVNALLLGDSALYLCASSIRGSRYEQYFGPGTRLTVT.

This sequence joins TRBV6-5 and TRBJ1-3, with D unclear. CDR3 length: 14 residues. V was clipped by 6 bases and J by 0 bases, with 9 bases between them. Germline V gene sequence: CDR1 MNHEY, CDR2 SVGAGI. This chain's CDR3 is CASRREFSGNTIYF. Written as DNA, the CDR3 is TGTGCCAGCAGGAGGGAGTTCTCTGGAAACACCATATATTTT.

The V call is TRBV28, the J call TRBJ1-5; D gene uncertain. Germline V CDR1 and CDR2: MDHEN, SYDVKM. The CDR3 is made up of 12 amino acids. V gave up 3 bases and J gave up 6 bases, with 6 bases separating them. CDR3 amino acids: CASSFGVQPQHF. The CDR3 DNA reads as TGTGCCAGCAGTTTCGGTGTTCAGCCCCAGCATTTT.

The gene calls are TRBV30 and TRBJ2-3; TRBD2 aligns across 7 bases. The CDR3 is made up of 14 amino acids. V shed 6 bases, J shed 1 base, and the junction held 7 bases outside the gene matches. CDR1 and CDR2 (germline): GTSNPN, SVGIG (reference sequence). CDR3 protein: CACSGAGGTDTQYF. In nucleotides, the CDR3 is TGTGCCTGCTCTGGCGCGGGGGGCACAGATACGCAGTATTTT.

CDR3 amino acids: CASSLGQNQPQHF. The DNA of the CDR3 is TGTGCCAGCAGCTTAGGCCAGAATCAGCCCCAGCATTTT. The chain uses TRBV7-9 and TRBJ1-5, with unresolved D. This CDR3 region has 13 residues. Trimming left V 1 base short and J 4 bases short, with 5 bases between. Germline-derived CDR1 and CDR2 are SEHNR and FQNEAQ (reference sequence).

The V gene is TRBV30, the J gene TRBJ2-7, with D possibly matching TRBD1 (6 bases). Germline CDR1 and CDR2: GTSNPN and SVGIG (reference sequence). CDR3 size: 15 residues. Trimming removed 4 bases at V and 2 bases at J, with 18 bases between. The chain's CDR3 is CAWTGDTNYPYEQYF. The DNA for the CDR3 is TGTGCCTGGACCGGGGACACTAACTACCCCTACGAGCAGTACTTC.

This rearrangement joins TRBV6-2 or TRBV6-3 to TRBJ2-4, with D unresolved. V was shortened by 5 bases and J by 0 bases, with 14 bases between the two germline ends. This CDR3 is 16 amino acids long. Germline V gene sequence: CDR1 MNHEY, CDR2 SVGEGT. The DNA for the CDR3 is TGTGCCAGCAGTGCGTTGGCTAGACTAGCCAAAAACATTCAGTACTTC. This sequence encodes CASSALARLAKNIQYF.

The chain links TRBV7-2 to TRBJ2-3, with a weak D call TRBD1 (6 bases). The CDR3 runs 15 residues. The V end lost 1 base, the J end lost 14 bases, and 22 bases lay between the germline ends. Germline CDR1 SGHTA, CDR2 FQGNSA. CDR3 in DNA: TGTGCCAGCAGCTTAGTGGGGGCGAGGGGACCCGGTGGGTATTTT. As protein: CASSLVGARGPGGYF. Full variable domain (remainder filled in from reference TRBV7-2 and TRBJ2-3): GAGVSQSPSNKVTEKGKDVELRCDPISGHTALYWYRQSLGQGLEFLIYFQGNSAPDKSGLPSDRFSAERTGGSVSTLTIQRTQQEDSAVYLCASSLVGARGPGGYFGPGTRLTVL.

The table lists this clone with a few counts. Here the CDR3 DNA reads TGTGCCAGCAGTTTGACAGTTCAGCCCCAGCATTTT. Amino acids: CASSLTVQPQHF. The V and J genes are TRBV12-3 or TRBV12-4 and TRBJ1-5; a weak D match, TRBD1 (5 bases). Trimming stripped 3 bases from V and 6 bases from J, with 6 bases between. The CDR3 has 12 amino acids.

Here the CDR3 DNA reads TGTGCCAGCAGCCGGGCCGGGACTAGCGGGAGAAGGGGACAAGAGACCCAGTACTTC. Protein: CASSRAGTSGRRGQETQYF. The chain recombines TRBV4-2 with TRBJ2-5, with 14 bases that match TRBD2. The J segment lost 2 bases and the V segment lost 4 bases, leaving 12 bases of the junction unmatched. The germline gives CDR1 LGHNA, CDR2 YNFKEQ. The CDR3 loop spans 19 amino acids.

The chain carries TRBV21-1 and TRBJ2-3; the D call TRBD2 from the table was never checked on the DNA. TRBV21-1 is a documented pseudogene. The CDR3 is made up of 16 amino acids. The CDR3 loop reads CASSNGGGIEPDTQYF. CDR3 nucleotide sequence: TGTGCCAGCAGCAACGGTGGAGGGATCGAGCCGGATACGCAGTATTTT.

The chain joins TRBV27 to TRBJ1-2, with D possibly being TRBD1 (6 bases). V dropped 3 bases and J dropped 2 bases, with 7 bases sitting between them. Germline V gives CDR1 MNHEY, CDR2 SMNVEV (reference sequence). The CDR3 is made up of 13 amino acids. CDR3 region: CASSFQGNYGYTF. The CDR3 nucleotides read TGTGCCAGCAGTTTCCAGGGGAACTATGGCTACACCTTC.

The rearrangement joins TRBV28 to TRBJ2-2; tentative D call: TRBD1 (5 bases). Per the germline V gene, CDR1 is MDHEN and CDR2 is SYDVKM. Trimming removed 3 bases from V and 4 bases from J, with 6 bases in between. CDR3 length: 13 amino acids. Here the CDR3 reads CASSLGRTGELFF. Written as DNA, the CDR3 is TGTGCCAGCAGTTTGGGGCGCACCGGGGAGCTGTTTTTT.

This chain uses TRBV11-2 with TRBJ2-3, with TRBD2 identical over 7 bases. J was trimmed by 2 bases and V by 5 bases; bases with no gene match: 13. The CDR3 loop spans 17 amino acids. In germline, CDR1 is SGHAT, CDR2 FQNNGV. CDR3 loop: CASSSRAGGSLTDTQYF. In DNA form, the CDR3 reads TGTGCCAGCAGCAGCCGGGCCGGGGGGTCCCTCACAGATACGCAGTATTTT.

The chain joins TRBV28 to TRBJ2-7; TRBD2 agrees at 7 bases. The junction had 10 bases not matched to a gene; V was cut back by 9 bases and J by 2 bases. The CDR3 is made up of 14 amino acids. The germline V gene has CDR1 MDHEN and CDR2 SYDVKM. CDR3 sequence: CASREASGAYEQYF. CDR3 in DNA: TGTGCCAGTCGGGAGGCTAGCGGCGCCTACGAGCAGTACTTC.

The chain has TRBV7-2 and TRBJ1-5, with D unresolved. Germline V CDR1 and CDR2: SGHTA, FQGNSA. V was shortened by 2 bases and J by 10 bases, with 6 bases between the two germline ends. This CDR3 is 11 amino acids long. As DNA, the CDR3 is TGTGCCAGCAGCTTAAGAGGACCCCAGCATTTT. It specifies CASSLRGPQHF.

The rearrangement links TRBV28 to TRBJ1-1; a weak D match, TRBD1 (6 bases). This CDR3 contains 14 residues. V lost 2 bases to trimming and J lost 8 bases, with 15 bases between them. Germline values: CDR1 MDHEN, CDR2 SYDVKM. The CDR3, as DNA: TGTGCCAGCAGTTTACCTACTTTTACAGGGGAAGCTTTCTTT. Its translation: CASSLPTFTGEAFF.

The chain recombines TRBV6-6 with TRBJ1-6; 7 bases are a match to TRBD1. This CDR3 region has 14 residues. From germline, CDR1 is MNHNY and CDR2 SVGAGI (reference sequence). V was pared by 5 bases and J by 7 bases, with 5 bases of the junction left unmatched. CDR3 sequence: CASSNRGVNSPLHF. The DNA for the CDR3 is TGTGCCAGCAGTAACAGGGGCGTGAATTCACCCCTCCACTTT.

This clone was counted a single time. V usage is TRBV29-1 and J usage is TRBJ2-3, with 13 bases matching TRBD2. Germline lookup yields CDR1 SQVTM and CDR2 ANQGSEA. The CDR3 is 20 amino acids. The J segment lost 3 bases and the V segment lost 3 bases, leaving 18 bases of the junction unmatched. The CDR3 here is CSVEGRRITSGRVGTDTQYF. The CDR3 DNA is TGCAGCGTTGAGGGAAGGCGGATAACTAGCGGGAGGGTCGGAACAGATACGCAGTATTTT.

This chain links TRBV21-1 with TRBJ2-5; the table's D call TRBD2 went unverified against the DNA. TRBV21-1 has pseudogene status. This CDR3 has 16 amino acids. The CDR3 nucleotides read TGTGCCAGCAGCAAAGGAGCGGGGGGCCACAGAGAGACCCAGTACTTC. Protein sequence: CASSKGAGGHRETQYF.

The gene calls are TRBV7-9 and TRBJ2-5, with TRBD2 matching 9 bases. This CDR3 comprises 14 residues. V was pared by 2 bases and J by 5 bases, with 3 bases of the junction left unmatched. Germline V CDR1 and CDR2: SEHNR, FQNEAQ (reference sequence). CDR3 nucleotide sequence: TGTGCCAGCAGCTTATCCGGGACTAGCGAGACCCAGTACTTC. Its translation: CASSLSGTSETQYF.

This chain connects TRBV15 to TRBJ1-2; 7 bases are shared with TRBD1. V was pared by 2 bases and J by 4 bases, with 4 bases of the junction left unmatched. Germline V gene sequence: CDR1 LNHNV, CDR2 YYDKDF (reference sequence). CDR3 length: 14 amino acids. This chain's CDR3 is CATSRPGQTYGYTF. The CDR3 DNA sequence: TGTGCCACCAGCAGACCGGGACAGACCTATGGCTACACCTTC. Drawing the rest from reference TRBV15 and TRBJ1-2, the complete variable domain is DAMVIQNPRYQVTQFGKPVTLSCSQTLNHNVMYWYQQKSSQAPKLLFHYYDKDFNNEADTPDNFQSRRPNTSFCFLDIRSPGLGDTAMYLCATSRPGQTYGYTFGSGTRLTVV.

The chain links TRBV19 to TRBJ1-2; TRBD1 matches at 8 bases. With V trimmed by 7 bases and J by 8 bases, 6 bases remained unmatched. Germline values: CDR1 LNHDA, CDR2 SQIVND (reference sequence). CDR3 length: 12 residues. CDR3 sequence (DNA): TGTGCCAGTATTGGACAGGGTCACGGCTACACCTTC. Translating gives CASIGQGHGYTF.

In regard to this clone: Other nucleotide sequences in the sample specify the same CDR3. The genes are TRBV28 and TRBJ1-4; D not certain. Germline loops: CDR1 MDHEN, CDR2 SYDVKM. This CDR3 has 12 residues. Trimming took 6 bases from V and 7 from J, leaving 9 bases between them. The DNA for the CDR3 is TGTGCCAGCAGCCGAACCGGTGAAAAACTGTTTTTT. This sequence encodes CASSRTGEKLFF.

This chain connects TRBV5-5 to TRBJ2-3, with TRBD2 as a possible D gene (6 bases). The CDR3 sequence is 18 residues long. Trimming pared 3 bases from V and 0 bases from J, leaving 20 bases between. Germline V gives CDR1 SGHKS, CDR2 YYEKEE (reference sequence). CDR3: CASSWDQAGTPSTDTQYF. The CDR3 coding sequence is TGTGCCAGCAGCTGGGATCAAGCCGGGACTCCTAGCACAGATACGCAGTATTTT.

The J gene is TRBJ2-7, the V gene TRBV11-3; 8 bases align to TRBD2. The trim removed 4 bases at V and 6 bases at J, leaving 5 bases unmatched. The CDR3 consists of 13 residues. The germline V gene encodes CDR1 SGHNT and CDR2 YENEEA. For the CDR3, the DNA is TGTGCCAGCAGCTCACCCGGGAGGGGCGAGCAGTACTTC. Amino acids: CASSSPGRGEQYF.

V usage is TRBV28 and J usage is TRBJ1-5; D call uncertain. The CDR3 is made up of 14 amino acids. Trimming left V 7 bases short and J 7 bases short, with 17 bases between. The germline gives CDR1 MDHEN, CDR2 SYDVKM. The DNA for the CDR3 is TGTGCCAGCACGGACCAGGAAACGGGGCAGCCCCAGCATTTT. It codes for CASTDQETGQPQHF. The entire variable domain, with the rest obtained from reference TRBV28 and TRBJ1-5, is as follows: DVKVTQSSRYLVKRTGEKVFLECVQDMDHENMFWYRQDPGLGLRLIYFSYDVKMKEKGDIPEGYSVSREKKERFSLILESASTNQTSMYLCASTDQETGQPQHFGDGTRLSIL.

The genes are TRBV21-1 and TRBJ1-3. TRBV21-1 counts as a pseudogene. The CDR3 extends over 15 amino acids. The CDR3 DNA is TGTGCCAGCAGCAAAGGTAGGAGCTCTGGAAACACCATATATTTT. Translation: CASSKGRSSGNTIYF.

This chain uses TRBV27 with TRBJ2-1; D is ambiguous. Germline lookup yields CDR1 MNHEY and CDR2 SMNVEV (reference sequence). Between the trimmed V and J ends, which lost 2 bases and 8 bases, there was a span of 16 bases. The CDR3 sequence is 15 residues long. The CDR3 DNA is TGTGCCAGCAGTTTAATCTTATCAGCGCTCGATGAGCAGTTCTTC. Its translation: CASSLILSALDEQFF.

The chain carries TRBV21-1 and TRBJ1-2. TRBV21-1 counts as a pseudogene. The length of the CDR3 is 12 residues. CDR3: CASSMLGSGYTF. The CDR3 DNA reads as TGTGCCAGCAGCATGTTAGGTAGCGGCTACACCTTC.

This sequence joins TRBV28 and TRBJ2-4; 7 bases line up with TRBD1. Germline values: CDR1 MDHEN, CDR2 SYDVKM. The CDR3 sequence is 16 residues long. V gave up 6 bases and J gave up 0 bases; unmatched junction bases: 8. For the CDR3, the DNA is TGTGCCAGCAGCTGGGGACAGAGACTAGCCAAAAACATTCAGTACTTC. Translation: CASSWGQRLAKNIQYF.